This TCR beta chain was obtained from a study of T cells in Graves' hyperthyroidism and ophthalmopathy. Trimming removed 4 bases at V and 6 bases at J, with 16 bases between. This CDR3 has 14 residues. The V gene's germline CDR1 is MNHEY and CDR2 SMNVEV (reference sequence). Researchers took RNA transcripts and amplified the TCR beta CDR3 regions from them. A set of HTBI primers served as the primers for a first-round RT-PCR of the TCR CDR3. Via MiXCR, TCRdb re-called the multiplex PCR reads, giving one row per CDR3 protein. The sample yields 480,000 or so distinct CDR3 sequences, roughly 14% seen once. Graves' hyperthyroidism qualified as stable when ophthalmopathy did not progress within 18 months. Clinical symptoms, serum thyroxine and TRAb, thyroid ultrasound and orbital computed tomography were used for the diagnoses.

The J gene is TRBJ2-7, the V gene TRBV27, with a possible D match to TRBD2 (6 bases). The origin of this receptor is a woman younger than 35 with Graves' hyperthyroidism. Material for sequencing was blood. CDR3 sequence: CASSSGLGRVEQYF. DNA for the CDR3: TGTGCCAGCAGTTCGGGACTTGGGAGAGTCGAGCAGTACTTC.